This T cell receptor (beta chain) stems from a study of T-cell memory formation after mild COVID-19. The CDR3 extends over 15 amino acids. The germline V gene has CDR1 SEHNR and CDR2 FQNEAQ (reference sequence). The ends were cut back, 4 bases at V and 4 bases at J, with 16 bases in the middle. Each CDR3 protein is one row after TCRdb ran MiXCR on the 5' RACE reads. The table has about 270,000 distinct CDR3 sequences, around 15% seen once; the top ten hold around 23%. Sequenced: PBMCs or a T cell subset sorted from them (not recorded which). V gene TRBV7-9 combines with J gene TRBJ2-5; tentatively, D is TRBD1 (6 bases). This TCR was recovered from a man aged 18 to 30 who had mild COVID-19 (a few samples of this study predate the infection). Cell type and time point are not known. The CDR3 spells CASSWGRGTAETQYF. DNA for the CDR3: TGTGCCAGCAGCTGGGGCAGGGGTACGGCAGAGACCCAGTACTTC.